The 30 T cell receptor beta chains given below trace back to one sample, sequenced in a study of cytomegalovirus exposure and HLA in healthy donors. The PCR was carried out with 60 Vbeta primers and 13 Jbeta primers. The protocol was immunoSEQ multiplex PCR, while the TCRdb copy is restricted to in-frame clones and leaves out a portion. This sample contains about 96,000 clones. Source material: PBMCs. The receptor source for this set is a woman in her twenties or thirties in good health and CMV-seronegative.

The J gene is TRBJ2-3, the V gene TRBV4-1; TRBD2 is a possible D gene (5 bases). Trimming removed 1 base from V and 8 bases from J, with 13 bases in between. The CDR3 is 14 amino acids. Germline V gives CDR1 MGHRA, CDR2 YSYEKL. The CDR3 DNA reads TGCGCCAGCAGCCAAGTAAACGACGAGGGTACGCAGTATTTT. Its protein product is CASSQVNDEGTQYF.

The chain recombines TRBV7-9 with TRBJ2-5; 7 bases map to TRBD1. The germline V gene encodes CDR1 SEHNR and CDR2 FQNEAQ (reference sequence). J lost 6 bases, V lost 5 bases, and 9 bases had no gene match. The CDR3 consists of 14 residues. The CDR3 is CASSRTPTGQTQYF. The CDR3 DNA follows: TGTGCCAGCAGCCGGACACCGACAGGGCAGACCCAGTACTTC.

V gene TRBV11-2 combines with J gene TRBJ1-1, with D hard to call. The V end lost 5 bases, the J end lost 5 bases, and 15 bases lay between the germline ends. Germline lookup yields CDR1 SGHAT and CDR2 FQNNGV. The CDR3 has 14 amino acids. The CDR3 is CASSPAGGETEAFF. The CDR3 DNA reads TGTGCCAGCAGCCCTGCGGGTGGGGAAACTGAAGCTTTCTTT.

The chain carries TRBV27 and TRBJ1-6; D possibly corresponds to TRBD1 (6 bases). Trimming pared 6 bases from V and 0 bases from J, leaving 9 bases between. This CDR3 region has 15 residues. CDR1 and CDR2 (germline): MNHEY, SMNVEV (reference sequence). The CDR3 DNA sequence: TGTGCCAGCAGCCTAGGGGGCTCCTATAATTCACCCCTCCACTTT. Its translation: CASSLGGSYNSPLHF.

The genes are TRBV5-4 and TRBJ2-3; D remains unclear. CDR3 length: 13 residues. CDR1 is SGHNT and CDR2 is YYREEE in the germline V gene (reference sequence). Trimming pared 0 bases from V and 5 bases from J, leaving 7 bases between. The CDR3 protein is CASSLEPGDTQYF. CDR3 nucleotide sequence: TGTGCCAGCAGCTTGGAGCCGGGAGATACGCAGTATTTT. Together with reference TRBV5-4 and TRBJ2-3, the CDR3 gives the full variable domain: ETGVTQSPTHLIKTRGQQVTLRCSSQSGHNTVSWYQQALGQGPQFIFQYYREEENGRGNFPPRFSGLQFPNYSSELNVNALELDDSALYLCASSLEPGDTQYFGPGTRLTVL.

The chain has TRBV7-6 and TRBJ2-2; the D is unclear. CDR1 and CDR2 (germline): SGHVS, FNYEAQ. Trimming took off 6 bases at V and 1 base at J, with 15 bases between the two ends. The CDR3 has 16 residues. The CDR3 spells CASSRTRRENTGELFF. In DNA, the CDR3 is TGTGCCAGCAGTCGTACGCGGAGAGAGAACACCGGGGAGCTGTTTTTT.

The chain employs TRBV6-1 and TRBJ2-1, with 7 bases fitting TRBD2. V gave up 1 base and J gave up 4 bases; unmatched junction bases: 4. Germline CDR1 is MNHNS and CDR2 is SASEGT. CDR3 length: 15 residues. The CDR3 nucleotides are TGTGCCAGCAGTGAAGTCCGGGACTATTACAATGAGCAGTTCTTC. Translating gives CASSEVRDYYNEQFF.

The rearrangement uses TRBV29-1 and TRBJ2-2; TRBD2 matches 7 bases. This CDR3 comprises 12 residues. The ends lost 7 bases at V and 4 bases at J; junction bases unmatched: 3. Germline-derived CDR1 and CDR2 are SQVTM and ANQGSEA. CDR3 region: CSAAGVTGELFF. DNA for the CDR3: TGCAGCGCCGCGGGGGTCACCGGGGAGCTGTTTTTT.

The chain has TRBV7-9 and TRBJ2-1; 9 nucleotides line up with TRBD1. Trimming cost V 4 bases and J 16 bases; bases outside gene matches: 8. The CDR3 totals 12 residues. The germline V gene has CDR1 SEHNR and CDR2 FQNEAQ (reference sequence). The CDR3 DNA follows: TGTGCCAGCAGCTCCGAGGGACAGGGAGGATTCTTC. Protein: CASSSEGQGGFF.

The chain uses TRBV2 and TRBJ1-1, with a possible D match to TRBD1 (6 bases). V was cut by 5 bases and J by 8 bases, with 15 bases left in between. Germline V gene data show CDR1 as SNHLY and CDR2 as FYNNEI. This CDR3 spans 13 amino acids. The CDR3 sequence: CASSKDRPLEAFF. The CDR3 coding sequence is TGTGCCAGCAGTAAAGACAGGCCTTTAGAAGCTTTCTTT.

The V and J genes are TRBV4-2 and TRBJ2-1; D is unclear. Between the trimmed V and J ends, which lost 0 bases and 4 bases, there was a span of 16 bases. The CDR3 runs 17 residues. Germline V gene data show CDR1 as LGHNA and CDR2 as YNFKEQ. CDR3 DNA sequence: TGTGCCAGCAGCCAAGAACCCGCCAACCGGGTTTACAATGAGCAGTTCTTC. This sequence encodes CASSQEPANRVYNEQFF.

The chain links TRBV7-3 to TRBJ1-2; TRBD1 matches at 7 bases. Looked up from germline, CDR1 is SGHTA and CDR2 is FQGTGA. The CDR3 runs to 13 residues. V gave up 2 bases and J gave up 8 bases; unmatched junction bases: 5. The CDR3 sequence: CASSLGRQGGYTF. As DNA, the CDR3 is TGTGCCAGCAGCTTAGGGAGACAGGGCGGCTACACCTTC.

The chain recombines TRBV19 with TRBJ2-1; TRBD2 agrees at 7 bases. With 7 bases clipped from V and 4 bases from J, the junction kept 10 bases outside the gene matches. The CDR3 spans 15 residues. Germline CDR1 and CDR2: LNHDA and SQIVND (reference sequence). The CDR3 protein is CASTQREAYYNEQFF. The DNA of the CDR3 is TGTGCCAGTACTCAACGGGAGGCGTATTACAATGAGCAGTTCTTC.

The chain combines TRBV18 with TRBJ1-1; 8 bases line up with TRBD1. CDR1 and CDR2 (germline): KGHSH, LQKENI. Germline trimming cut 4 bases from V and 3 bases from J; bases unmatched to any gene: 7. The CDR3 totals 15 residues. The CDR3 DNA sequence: TGTGCCAGCTCACTCGGACAGGGCGGGGACACTGAAGCTTTCTTT. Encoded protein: CASSLGQGGDTEAFF.

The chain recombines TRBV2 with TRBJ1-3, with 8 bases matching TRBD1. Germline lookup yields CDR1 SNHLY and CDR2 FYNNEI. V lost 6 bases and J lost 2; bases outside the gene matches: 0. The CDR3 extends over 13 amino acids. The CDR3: CASRDRAGNTIYF. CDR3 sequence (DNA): TGTGCCAGCAGGGACAGGGCTGGAAACACCATATATTTT.

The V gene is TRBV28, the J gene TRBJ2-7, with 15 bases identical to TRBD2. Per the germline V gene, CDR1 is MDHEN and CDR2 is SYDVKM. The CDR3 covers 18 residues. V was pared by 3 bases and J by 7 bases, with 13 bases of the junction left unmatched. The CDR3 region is CASSFTGTSGRYLREQYF. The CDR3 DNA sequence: TGTGCCAGCAGTTTCACCGGGACTAGCGGGAGGTACCTTAGGGAGCAGTACTTC. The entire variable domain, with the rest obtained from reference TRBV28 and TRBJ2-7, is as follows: DVKVTQSSRYLVKRTGEKVFLECVQDMDHENMFWYRQDPGLGLRLIYFSYDVKMKEKGDIPEGYSVSREKKERFSLILESASTNQTSMYLCASSFTGTSGRYLREQYFGPGTRLTVT.

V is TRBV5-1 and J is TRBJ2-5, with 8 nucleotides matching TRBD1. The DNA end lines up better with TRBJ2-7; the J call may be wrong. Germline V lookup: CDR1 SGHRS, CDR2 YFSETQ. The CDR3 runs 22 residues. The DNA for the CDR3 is TGCGCCAGCAGCTTAATATATCTTAGTCCAGGGGGCGCCGGGGTGACCCCCTACGAGCAGTACTTC. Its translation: CASSLIYLSPGGAGVTPYEQYF.

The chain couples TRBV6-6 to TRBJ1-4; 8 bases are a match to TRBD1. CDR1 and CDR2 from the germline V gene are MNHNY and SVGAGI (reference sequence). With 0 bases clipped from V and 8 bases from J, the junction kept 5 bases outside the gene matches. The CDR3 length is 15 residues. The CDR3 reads CASSYSETGVEKLFF. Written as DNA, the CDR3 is TGTGCCAGCAGTTACTCGGAGACAGGGGTCGAAAAACTGTTTTTT.

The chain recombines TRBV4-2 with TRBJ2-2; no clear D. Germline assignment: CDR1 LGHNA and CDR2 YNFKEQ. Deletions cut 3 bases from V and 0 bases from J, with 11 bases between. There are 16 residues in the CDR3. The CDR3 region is CASSQQVQSNTGELFF. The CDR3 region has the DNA TGTGCCAGCAGCCAGCAAGTCCAGTCGAACACCGGGGAGCTGTTTTTT.

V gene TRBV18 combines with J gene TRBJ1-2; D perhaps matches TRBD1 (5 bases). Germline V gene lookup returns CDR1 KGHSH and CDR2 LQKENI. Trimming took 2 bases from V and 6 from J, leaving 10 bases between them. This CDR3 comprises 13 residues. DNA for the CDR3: TGTGCCAGCTCACCATCAGGGTATGATGGCTACACCTTC. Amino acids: CASSPSGYDGYTF.

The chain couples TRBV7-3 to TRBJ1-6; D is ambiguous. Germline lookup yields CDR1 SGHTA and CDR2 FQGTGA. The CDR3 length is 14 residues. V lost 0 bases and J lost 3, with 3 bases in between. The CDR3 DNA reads TGTGCCAGCAGCTTAACACTCTATAATTCACCCCTCCACTTT. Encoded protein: CASSLTLYNSPLHF.

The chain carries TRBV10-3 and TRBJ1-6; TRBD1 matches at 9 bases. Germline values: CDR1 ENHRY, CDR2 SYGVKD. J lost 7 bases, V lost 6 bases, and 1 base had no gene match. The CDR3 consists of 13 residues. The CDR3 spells CAIRGQGNSPLHF. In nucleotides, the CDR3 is TGTGCCATCAGAGGACAGGGGAATTCACCCCTCCACTTT.

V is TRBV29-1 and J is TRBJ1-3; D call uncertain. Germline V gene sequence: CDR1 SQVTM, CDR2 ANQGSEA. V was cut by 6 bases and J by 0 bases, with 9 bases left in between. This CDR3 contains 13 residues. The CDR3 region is CSVAISSGNTIYF. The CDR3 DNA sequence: TGCAGCGTAGCAATAAGCTCTGGAAACACCATATATTTT.

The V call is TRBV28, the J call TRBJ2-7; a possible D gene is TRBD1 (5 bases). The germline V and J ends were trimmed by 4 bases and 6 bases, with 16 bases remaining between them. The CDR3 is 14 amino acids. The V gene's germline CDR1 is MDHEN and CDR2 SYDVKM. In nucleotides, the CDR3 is TGTGCCAGCAGTTATCTAACAGGTTTAGGCGAGCAGTACTTC. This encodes CASSYLTGLGEQYF.

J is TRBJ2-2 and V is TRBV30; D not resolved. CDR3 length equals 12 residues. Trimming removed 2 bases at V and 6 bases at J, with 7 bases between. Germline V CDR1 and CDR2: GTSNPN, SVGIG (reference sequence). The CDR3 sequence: CAWSRAPGELFF. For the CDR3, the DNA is TGTGCCTGGAGTCGAGCCCCCGGGGAGCTGTTTTTT.

The DNA for the CDR3 is TGTGCCAGCCGCCCCCAGGGGGCGTCTGGCTACACCTTC. This sequence encodes CASRPQGASGYTF. The genes are TRBV2 and TRBJ1-2, with 8 bases fitting TRBD1. In germline, CDR1 is SNHLY, CDR2 FYNNEI. This CDR3 has 13 amino acids. V dropped 8 bases and J dropped 7; count of bases not matched to a gene: 9.

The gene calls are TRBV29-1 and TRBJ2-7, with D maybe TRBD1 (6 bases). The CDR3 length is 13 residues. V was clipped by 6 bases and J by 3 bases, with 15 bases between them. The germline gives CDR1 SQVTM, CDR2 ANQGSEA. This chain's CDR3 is CSVTSQGNYEQYF. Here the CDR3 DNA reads TGCAGCGTAACCAGTCAGGGGAACTACGAGCAGTACTTC.

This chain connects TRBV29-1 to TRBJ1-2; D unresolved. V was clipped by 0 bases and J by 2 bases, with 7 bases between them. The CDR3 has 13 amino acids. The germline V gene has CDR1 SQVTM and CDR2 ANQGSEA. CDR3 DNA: TGCAGCGTTGAAGACGGGGAGAACTATGGCTACACCTTC. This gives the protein CSVEDGENYGYTF.

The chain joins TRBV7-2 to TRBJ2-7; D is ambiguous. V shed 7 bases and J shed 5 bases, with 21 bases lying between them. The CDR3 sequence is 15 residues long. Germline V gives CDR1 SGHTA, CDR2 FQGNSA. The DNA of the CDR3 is TGTGCCAGCAACCCAATCGGCGGATTCTTGGACGAGCAGTACTTC. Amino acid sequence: CASNPIGGFLDEQYF. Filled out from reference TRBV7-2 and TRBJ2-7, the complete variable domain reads GAGVSQSPSNKVTEKGKDVELRCDPISGHTALYWYRQSLGQGLEFLIYFQGNSAPDKSGLPSDRFSAERTGGSVSTLTIQRTQQEDSAVYLCASNPIGGFLDEQYFGPGTRLTVT.

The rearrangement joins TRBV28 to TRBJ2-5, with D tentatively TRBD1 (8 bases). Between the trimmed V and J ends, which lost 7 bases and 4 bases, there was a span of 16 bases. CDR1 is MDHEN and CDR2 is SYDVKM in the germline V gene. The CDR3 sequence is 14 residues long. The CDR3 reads CASINYRGGETQYF. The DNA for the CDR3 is TGTGCCAGCATTAATTACAGGGGGGGAGAGACCCAGTACTTC.